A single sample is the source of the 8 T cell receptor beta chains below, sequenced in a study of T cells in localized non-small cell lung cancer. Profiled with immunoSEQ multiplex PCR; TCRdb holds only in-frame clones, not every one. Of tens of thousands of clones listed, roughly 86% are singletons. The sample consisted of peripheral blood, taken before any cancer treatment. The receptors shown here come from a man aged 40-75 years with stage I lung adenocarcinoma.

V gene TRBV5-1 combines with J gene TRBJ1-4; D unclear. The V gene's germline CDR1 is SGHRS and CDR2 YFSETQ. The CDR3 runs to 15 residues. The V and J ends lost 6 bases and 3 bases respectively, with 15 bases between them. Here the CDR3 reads CASKPGGPSNEKLFF. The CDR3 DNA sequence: TGCGCCAGCAAGCCCGGTGGCCCTTCTAATGAAAAACTGTTTTTT. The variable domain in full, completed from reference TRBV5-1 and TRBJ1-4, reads KAGVTQTPRYLIKTRGQQVTLSCSPISGHRSVSWYQQTPGQGLQFLFEYFSETQRNKGNFPGRFSGRQFSNSRSEMNVSTLELGDSALYLCASKPGGPSNEKLFFGSGTQLSVL.

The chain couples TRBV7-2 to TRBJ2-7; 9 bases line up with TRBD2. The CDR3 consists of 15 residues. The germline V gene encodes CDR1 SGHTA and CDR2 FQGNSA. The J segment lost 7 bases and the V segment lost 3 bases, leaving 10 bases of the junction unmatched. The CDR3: CASSFRYSGGGEQYF. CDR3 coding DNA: TGTGCCAGCAGCTTTAGGTATAGCGGGGGCGGTGAGCAGTACTTC.

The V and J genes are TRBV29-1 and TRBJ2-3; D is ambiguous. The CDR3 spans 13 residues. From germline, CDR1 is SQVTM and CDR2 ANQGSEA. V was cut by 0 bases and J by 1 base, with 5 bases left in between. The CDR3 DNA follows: TGCAGCGTTGAAGATCAGGGCACAGATACGCAGTATTTT. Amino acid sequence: CSVEDQGTDTQYF.

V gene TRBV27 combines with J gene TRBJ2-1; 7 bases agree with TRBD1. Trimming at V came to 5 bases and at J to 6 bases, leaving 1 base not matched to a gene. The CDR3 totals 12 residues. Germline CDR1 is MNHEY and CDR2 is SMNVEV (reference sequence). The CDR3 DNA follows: TGTGCCAGCAGTAACAGGGGCAATGAGCAGTTCTTC. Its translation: CASSNRGNEQFF.

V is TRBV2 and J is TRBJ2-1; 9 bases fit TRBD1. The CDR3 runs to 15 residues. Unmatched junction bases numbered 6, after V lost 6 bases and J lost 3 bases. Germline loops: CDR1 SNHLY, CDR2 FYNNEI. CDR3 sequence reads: CASRQGAGGYNEQFF. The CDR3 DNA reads TGTGCCAGCAGACAGGGGGCAGGCGGCTACAATGAGCAGTTCTTC. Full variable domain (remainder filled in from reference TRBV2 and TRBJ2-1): EPEVTQTPSHQVTQMGQEVILRCVPISNHLYFYWYRQILGQKVEFLVSFYNNEISEKSEIFDDQFSVERPDGSNFTLKIRSTKLEDSAMYFCASRQGAGGYNEQFFGPGTRLTVL.

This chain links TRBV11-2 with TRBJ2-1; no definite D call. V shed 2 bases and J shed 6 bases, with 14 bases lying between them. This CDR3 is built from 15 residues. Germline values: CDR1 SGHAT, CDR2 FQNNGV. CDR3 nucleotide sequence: TGTGCCAGCAGCTTAAACGAGAGATCCCCCAATGAGCAGTTCTTC. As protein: CASSLNERSPNEQFF.

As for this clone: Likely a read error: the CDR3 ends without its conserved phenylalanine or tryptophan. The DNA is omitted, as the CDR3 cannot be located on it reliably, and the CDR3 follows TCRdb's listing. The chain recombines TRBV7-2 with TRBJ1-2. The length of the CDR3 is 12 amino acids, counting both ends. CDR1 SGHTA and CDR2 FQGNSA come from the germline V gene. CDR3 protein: CASSSHGTTLFV.

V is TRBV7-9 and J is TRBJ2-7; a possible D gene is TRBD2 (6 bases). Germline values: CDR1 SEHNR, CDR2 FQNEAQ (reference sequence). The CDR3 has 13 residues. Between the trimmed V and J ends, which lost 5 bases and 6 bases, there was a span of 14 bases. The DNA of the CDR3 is TGTGCCAGCAGCGCGGGATCCAGGGTCGAGCAGTACTTC. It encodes CASSAGSRVEQYF.